This TCR beta chain was recorded in a study of blood T cell repertoires in COVID-19. The wider study: The cDNA or gDNA used as material had been derived from T cells, B-cell-depleted T cells, or PBMCs.

V was shortened by 1 base and J by 7 bases, with 14 bases between the two germline ends. The length of the CDR3 is 14 residues. The V gene's germline CDR1 is SQVTM and CDR2 ANQGSEA. This clone was observed a single time. In the original processing: By means of reference gene primer amplification, nucleated cell counts were estimated. Profiled with immunoSEQ multiplex PCR; TCRdb holds only in-frame clones, not every one. V, J and clone size are taken as reported in that table, and D and trimming were inferred from the DNA itself. The sample records 200,000 or so clones, roughly 80% being singletons. Material for sequencing was peripheral blood. The chain is built from TRBV29-1 and TRBJ1-5; D unclear. The TCR sequence derives from a man between 60 and 75 years old with active or convalescent COVID-19. The CDR3 here is CSVEVGGSGQPQHF. The CDR3 nucleotides are TGCAGCGTTGAAGTTGGAGGGTCGGGGCAGCCCCAGCATTTT.